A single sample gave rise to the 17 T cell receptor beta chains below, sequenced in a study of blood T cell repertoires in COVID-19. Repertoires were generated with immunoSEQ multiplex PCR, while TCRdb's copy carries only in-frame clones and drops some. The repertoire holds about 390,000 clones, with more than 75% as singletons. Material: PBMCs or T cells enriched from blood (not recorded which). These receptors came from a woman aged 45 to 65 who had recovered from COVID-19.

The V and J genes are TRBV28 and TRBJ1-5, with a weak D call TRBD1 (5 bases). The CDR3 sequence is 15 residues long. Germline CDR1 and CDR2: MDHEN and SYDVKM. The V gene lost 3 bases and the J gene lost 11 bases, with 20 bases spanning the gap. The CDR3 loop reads CASSFVTGRGSSQHF. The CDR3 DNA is TGTGCCAGCAGTTTCGTTACAGGACGGGGGAGCTCCCAGCATTTT.

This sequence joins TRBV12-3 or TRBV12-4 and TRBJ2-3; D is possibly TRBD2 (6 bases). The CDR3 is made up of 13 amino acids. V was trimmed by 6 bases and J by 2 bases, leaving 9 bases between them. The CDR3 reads CASRLASTDTQYF. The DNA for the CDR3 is TGTGCCAGCAGGCTAGCGTCCACAGATACGCAGTATTTT.

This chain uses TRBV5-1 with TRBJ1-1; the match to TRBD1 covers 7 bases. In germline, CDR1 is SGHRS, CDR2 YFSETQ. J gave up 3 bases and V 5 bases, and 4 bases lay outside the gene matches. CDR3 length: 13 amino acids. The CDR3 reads CASSRRGHTEAFF. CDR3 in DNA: TGCGCCAGCAGTAGGAGGGGGCACACTGAAGCTTTCTTT. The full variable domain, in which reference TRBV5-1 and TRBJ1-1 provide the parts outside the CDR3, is KAGVTQTPRYLIKTRGQQVTLSCSPISGHRSVSWYQQTPGQGLQFLFEYFSETQRNKGNFPGRFSGRQFSNSRSEMNVSTLELGDSALYLCASSRRGHTEAFFGQGTRLTVV.

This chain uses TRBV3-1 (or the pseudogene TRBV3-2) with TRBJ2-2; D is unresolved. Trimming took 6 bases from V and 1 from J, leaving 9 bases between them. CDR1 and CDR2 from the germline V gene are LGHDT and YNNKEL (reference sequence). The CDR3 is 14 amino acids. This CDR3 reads CASSLRQNTGELFF. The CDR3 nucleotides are TGTGCCAGCAGTCTTCGACAGAACACCGGGGAGCTGTTTTTT.

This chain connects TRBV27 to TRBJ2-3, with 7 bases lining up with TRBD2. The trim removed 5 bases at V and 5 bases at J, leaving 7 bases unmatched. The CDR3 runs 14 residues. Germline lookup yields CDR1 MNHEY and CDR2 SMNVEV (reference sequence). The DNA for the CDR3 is TGTGCCAGCAGTCCCACTAGCGCCGGAGATACGCAGTATTTT. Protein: CASSPTSAGDTQYF.

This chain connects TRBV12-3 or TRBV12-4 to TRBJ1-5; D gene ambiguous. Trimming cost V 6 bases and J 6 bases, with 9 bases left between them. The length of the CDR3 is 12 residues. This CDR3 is CASSNMAQPQHF. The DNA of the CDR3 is TGTGCCAGCAGCAACATGGCTCAGCCCCAGCATTTT.

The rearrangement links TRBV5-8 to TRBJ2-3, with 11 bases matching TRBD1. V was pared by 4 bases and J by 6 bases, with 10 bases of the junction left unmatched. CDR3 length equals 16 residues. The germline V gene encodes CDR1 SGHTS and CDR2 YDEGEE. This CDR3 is CASSVGQGAGWDTQYF. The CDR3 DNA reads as TGTGCCAGCAGCGTAGGACAGGGGGCAGGATGGGATACGCAGTATTTT.

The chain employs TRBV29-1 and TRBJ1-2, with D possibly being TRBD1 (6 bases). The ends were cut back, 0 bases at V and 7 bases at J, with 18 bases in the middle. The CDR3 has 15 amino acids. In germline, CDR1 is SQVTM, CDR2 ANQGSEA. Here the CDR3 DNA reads TGCAGCGTTGAAGATCACAGGGATGTTAGTTTTGGCTACACCTTC. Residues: CSVEDHRDVSFGYTF.

CDR3 in DNA: TGTGCCAGCAGTCTCGAACAGGGGTTGGCCTACGAGCAGTACTTC. Amino acid sequence: CASSLEQGLAYEQYF. This chain connects TRBV27 to TRBJ2-7; TRBD1 aligns across 7 bases. Germline assignment: CDR1 MNHEY and CDR2 SMNVEV (reference sequence). The CDR3 loop spans 15 amino acids. Trimming cost V 5 bases and J 2 bases; bases outside gene matches: 9.

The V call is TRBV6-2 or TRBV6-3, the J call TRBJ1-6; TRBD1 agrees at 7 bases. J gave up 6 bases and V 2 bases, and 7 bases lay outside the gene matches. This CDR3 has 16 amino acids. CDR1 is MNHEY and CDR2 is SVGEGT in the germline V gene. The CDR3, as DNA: TGTGCCAGCAGTTACCCAACAGGGGCTGGTAATTCACCCCTCCACTTT. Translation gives CASSYPTGAGNSPLHF.

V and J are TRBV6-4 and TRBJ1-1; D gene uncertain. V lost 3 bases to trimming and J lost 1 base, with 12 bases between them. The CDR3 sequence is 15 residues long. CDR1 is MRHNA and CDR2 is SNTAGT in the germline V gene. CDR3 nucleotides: TGTGCCAGCAGTGAAAGGTTACAGCCGAACACTGAAGCTTTCTTT. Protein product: CASSERLQPNTEAFF.

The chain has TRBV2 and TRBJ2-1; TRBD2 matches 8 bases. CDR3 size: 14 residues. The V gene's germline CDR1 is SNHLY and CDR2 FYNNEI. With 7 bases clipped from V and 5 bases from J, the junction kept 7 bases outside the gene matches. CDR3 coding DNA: TGTGCCAGCACGTTCAGCGGGGGAAACAATGAGCAGTTCTTC. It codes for CASTFSGGNNEQFF.

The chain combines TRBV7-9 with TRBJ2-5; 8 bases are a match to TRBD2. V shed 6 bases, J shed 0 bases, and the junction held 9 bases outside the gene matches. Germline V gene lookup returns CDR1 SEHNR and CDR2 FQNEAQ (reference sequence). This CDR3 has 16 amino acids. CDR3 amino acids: CASSSLAGGYQETQYF. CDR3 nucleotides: TGTGCCAGCAGTTCTCTAGCGGGTGGGTACCAAGAGACCCAGTACTTC.

The CDR3, as DNA: TGTGCCAGCAAAGAACAGGGGCGAAACACTGAAGCTTTCTTT. It yields the protein CASKEQGRNTEAFF. The chain is built from TRBV6-5 and TRBJ1-1; TRBD1 agrees at 7 bases. This CDR3 spans 14 amino acids. The germline V gene encodes CDR1 MNHEY and CDR2 SVGAGI. V dropped 7 bases and J dropped 2; count of bases not matched to a gene: 7.

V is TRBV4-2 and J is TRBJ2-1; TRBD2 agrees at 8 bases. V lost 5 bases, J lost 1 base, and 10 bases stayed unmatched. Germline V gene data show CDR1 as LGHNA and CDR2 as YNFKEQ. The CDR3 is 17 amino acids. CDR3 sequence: CASSFGLAGESYNEQFF. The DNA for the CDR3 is TGTGCCAGCAGCTTCGGACTAGCCGGTGAATCCTACAATGAGCAGTTCTTC.

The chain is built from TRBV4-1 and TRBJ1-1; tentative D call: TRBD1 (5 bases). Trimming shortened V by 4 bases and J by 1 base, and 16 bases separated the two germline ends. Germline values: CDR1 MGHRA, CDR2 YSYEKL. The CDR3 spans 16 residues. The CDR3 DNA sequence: TGCGCCAGCAGCCGGGAGGATAGGGGAACGAACACTGAAGCTTTCTTT. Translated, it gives CASSREDRGTNTEAFF.

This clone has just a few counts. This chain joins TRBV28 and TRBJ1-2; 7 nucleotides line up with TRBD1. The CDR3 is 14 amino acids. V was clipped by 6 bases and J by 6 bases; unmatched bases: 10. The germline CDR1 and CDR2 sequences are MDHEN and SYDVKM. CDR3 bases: TGTGCCAGCAGCGGTGAAATCGGGACAGATGGCTACACCTTC. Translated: CASSGEIGTDGYTF.